Below, one T cell receptor (beta chain) is given with its context. The antigen this receptor binds is unknown. No base qualities exist here, and no much larger clone lies one base off it. The sample comes from a study of T cells in Graves' hyperthyroidism and ophthalmopathy (dated by TCRdb to the late 2010s). Study-wide context: Peripheral blood samples were taken at initial diagnosis, before any treatment was given. Prospective prediction of ophthalmopathy was tested in an independent validation cohort consisting of 18 to 20 hyperthyroidism patients and some 15 patients who later progressed to ophthalmopathy. In addition, the study compared T-cell repertoires in thyroid tissue and in blood from five to seven Graves' hyperthyroidism patients. A discovery cohort of around 98 patients, roughly 45 with Graves' ophthalmopathy and under 60 with stable Graves' hyperthyroidism, was used to find distinguishing TCR V-J signatures. The roughly 94 discovery patients were randomly split 7:3 into training and test sets. The paper describes TCR Vbeta CDR3 sequencing of more than 120 peripheral blood samples, made up of some 40 ophthalmopathy patients, some 80 hyperthyroidism patients and approximately 17 progressor patients. After blood sampling, hyperthyroidism patients were treated with methimazole at a starting dose of 30 mg daily, and ophthalmopathy patients were treated with high-dose intravenous methylprednisolone. What the authors observed across the whole study: During validation, the model predicted progression to ophthalmopathy a median of approximately 7 months ahead of onset, with around 65% sensitivity and roughly 72% specificity. Blood samples also contained most of the expanded thyroid clonotypes (frequency above 0.001), which suggests that blood repertoires may reflect thyroid immune responses. In cross-validation, a model built on a 13 V-J signature told ophthalmopathy apart from stable hyperthyroidism with 87.88% sensitivity and approximately 81% specificity, and in testing the same model reached 80%/75%. No statistical method was used to fix the sample size in advance, and group allocation was not hidden from the investigators.

Ophthalmopathy patients had moderately to severely active disease, Clinical Activity Score of at least 3, NOSPECS grade of at least 4, and duration under 3 months. Any patient with an uncontrolled infection, another autoimmune disease, pregnancy or lactation was excluded. Diagnoses were based on clinical symptoms, serum thyroxine and TRAb, thyroid ultrasound and orbital computed tomography. PBMCs were separated from around 9.1 ml of fresh peripheral blood using Ficoll-Paque density gradient centrifugation. Total RNA was extracted using Trizol reagent, and RNA quality was assessed on an Agilent 2100 Bioanalyzer. The TCR beta CDR3 regions were amplified from the RNA transcripts. The first round of RT-PCR for the TCR CDR3 was performed with the HTBI primer set and the Qiagen OneStep RT-PCR kit. Libraries were constructed in a second round of multiplex PCR, after which size selection and purification were carried out. Libraries were sequenced paired-end with 100 bp reads on an Illumina HiSeq2000. The paper's processing steps were these. SOAPnuke was used to process the raw data, with reads discarded if the reads contained adapters or uncalled bases, had a mean Phred below 15, or lacked an exact constant-primer or identifier match. COPE v1.2.5 was used to merge high-quality paired reads, and clonotypes were defined as unique nucleotide sequences. MiTCR v1.1 was used to align clonotypes to the IMGT TRBV, TRBD and TRBJ reference segments. Analysis was restricted to V-J combinations with a frequency above 0.0001, which covered 98% to 99.2% of repertoires. A TCS score was defined as the ratio of F50 (clonal expansion) to E x V (chaos), with BLOSUM62-based TCRdist applied between CDR3 peptides within each V-J. Welch's t-statistics and random forest reduced 450 to 600 V-J features to roughly 13, which were used in a naive Bayes classifier (R e1071). TCRdb's own reprocessing of the public reads used fastp at Q25 and MiXCR and kept productive beta chains. One record per CDR3 amino acid sequence lists the most common genes and DNA. The V and J calls shown here were made by TCRdb, not taken from the authors' results. This sample comprises about 500,000 distinct CDR3 sequences, 15% to 20% of them detected only once. Around 28% of the sample lies in the top ten.

The trim is 4 bases for V and 4 bases for J, with a gap of 16 bases between the germline ends. The CDR3 runs 16 amino acids, cysteine and phenylalanine included. The kept DNA is CDR3 alone, 48 bases in frame from the first base. The germline V gene provides CDR1 SGHAT and CDR2 FQNNGV. The TCR originated in a woman aged 25 to 45 with Graves' ophthalmopathy. Sequenced: blood. The rearranged chain carries TRBV11-2 and TRBJ2-2; a tentative D call is TRBD2 (5 bases match). The DNA sequence is as follows: TGTGCCAGCAGCTATGATTTTGGGCGGGTCACCGGGGAGCTGTTTTTT. This gives the protein CASSYDFGRVTGELFF.